These 30 T cell receptor beta chains were sequenced from one sample in a study of cytomegalovirus exposure and HLA in healthy donors. The PCR ran on 60 Vbeta and 13 Jbeta primers. The method was immunoSEQ multiplex PCR; TCRdb's version includes in-frame clones alone and lacks a portion of them. The data hold about 140,000 clones, with around 78% observed a single time. Source material: PBMCs. These receptors were collected from a male donor in good health and CMV-seronegative.

CDR3: CAITSTDTQYF. The CDR3 coding sequence is TGTGCCATCACATCCACAGATACGCAGTATTTT. The chain couples TRBV10-3 to TRBJ2-3; no firm D call. Trimming removed 7 bases at V and 2 bases at J, with 4 bases between. Germline V gene data show CDR1 as ENHRY and CDR2 as SYGVKD. This CDR3 has 11 amino acids.

In DNA form, the CDR3 reads TGTGCCAGCAGCTTATCGGTCGGCTCCTACGAGCAGTACTTC. Translating gives CASSLSVGSYEQYF. The chain is built from TRBV7-9 and TRBJ2-7, with D hard to call. Per the germline V gene, CDR1 is SEHNR and CDR2 is FQNEAQ (reference sequence). The CDR3 extends over 14 amino acids. Trimming pared 2 bases from V and 0 bases from J, leaving 8 bases between.

Concerning this clone itself: The sample carries other DNA sequences with the same CDR3. The chain links TRBV19 to TRBJ1-1, with 7 bases matching TRBD1. V shed 3 bases, J shed 1 base, and the junction held 5 bases outside the gene matches. This CDR3 is 15 amino acids long. Germline CDR1 is LNHDA and CDR2 is SQIVND (reference sequence). CDR3 loop: CASSIPGQWNTEAFF. CDR3 nucleotide sequence: TGTGCCAGTAGTATTCCGGGACAGTGGAACACTGAAGCTTTCTTT.

V gene TRBV7-9 combines with J gene TRBJ2-2; TRBD1 is a possible D gene (6 bases). V was clipped by 5 bases and J by 11 bases, with 21 bases between them. This CDR3 region has 15 residues. CDR1 and CDR2 (germline): SEHNR, FQNEAQ (reference sequence). CDR3 nucleotide sequence: TGTGCCAGCAGCCGCCCCGGGACAAGGGTTTCAGAGCTGTTTTTT. Translating gives CASSRPGTRVSELFF. Together with reference TRBV7-9 and TRBJ2-2, the CDR3 gives the full variable domain: DTGVSQNPRHKITKRGQNVTFRCDPISEHNRLYWYRQTLGQGPEFLTYFQNEAQLEKSRLLSDRFSAERPKGSFSTLEIQRTEQGDSAMYLCASSRPGTRVSELFFGEGSRLTVL.

The rearrangement joins TRBV14 to TRBJ1-2; D uncertain. This CDR3 region has 16 residues. V was pared by 1 base and J by 7 bases, with 19 bases between. Germline CDR1 SGHDN, CDR2 FVKESK. The CDR3 nucleotides read TGTGCCAGCAGCCAAGCCCGGGAAAAAAATGCGCGTGGCTACACCTTC. Translation: CASSQAREKNARGYTF.

The chain recombines TRBV7-9 with TRBJ2-2, with unresolved D. Germline V gene sequence: CDR1 SEHNR, CDR2 FQNEAQ (reference sequence). The CDR3 extends over 15 amino acids. Trimming cost V 2 bases and J 3 bases, with 10 bases left between them. CDR3 loop: CASSLQAAHTGELFF. In DNA form, the CDR3 reads TGTGCCAGCAGCTTACAGGCTGCCCACACCGGGGAGCTGTTTTTT.

The chain links TRBV27 to TRBJ2-5; the match to TRBD2 covers 12 bases. The CDR3 covers 16 residues. Germline CDR1 is MNHEY and CDR2 is SMNVEV (reference sequence). V trimming: 6 bases; J trimming: 4 bases; junction bases outside the gene matches: 9. This CDR3 reads CASRPIPGLAGETQYF. The DNA of the CDR3 is TGTGCCAGCAGACCCATTCCGGGACTAGCGGGAGAGACCCAGTACTTC.

J is TRBJ2-7 and V is TRBV5-6; 7 nucleotides line up with TRBD1. V dropped 4 bases and J dropped 6; count of bases not matched to a gene: 4. CDR3 length: 12 amino acids. The germline V gene encodes CDR1 SGHDT and CDR2 YYEEEE. The CDR3 DNA reads TGTGCCAGCAGCCCCGGGACAGCCGAGCAGTACTTC. Translation: CASSPGTAEQYF.

The chain carries TRBV5-6 and TRBJ2-7, with D hard to call. V was shortened by 1 base and J by 0 bases, with 8 bases between the two germline ends. Germline V gives CDR1 SGHDT, CDR2 YYEEEE. The CDR3 sequence is 14 residues long. The CDR3 DNA sequence: TGTGCCAGCAGCTTGAACCCTAGCTCCTACGAGCAGTACTTC. It specifies CASSLNPSSYEQYF.

This chain joins TRBV5-1 and TRBJ1-5; maybe TRBD1 (5 bases). V dropped 4 bases and J dropped 5 bases, with 13 bases sitting between them. The CDR3 length is 14 residues. Germline values: CDR1 SGHRS, CDR2 YFSETQ. The CDR3 DNA is TGCGCCAGCAGCCAGCAGGGAGGCGATCAGCCCCAGCATTTT. This sequence encodes CASSQQGGDQPQHF. Supplemented by reference TRBV5-1 and TRBJ1-5, the full variable domain reads KAGVTQTPRYLIKTRGQQVTLSCSPISGHRSVSWYQQTPGQGLQFLFEYFSETQRNKGNFPGRFSGRQFSNSRSEMNVSTLELGDSALYLCASSQQGGDQPQHFGDGTRLSIL.

The rearrangement links TRBV9 to TRBJ2-2; D is possibly TRBD2 (6 bases). V was trimmed by 0 bases and J by 0 bases, leaving 15 bases between them. This CDR3 has 18 residues. Germline V gives CDR1 SGDLS, CDR2 YYNGEE. In nucleotides, the CDR3 is TGTGCCAGCAGCGTAGAAGATTCGGGACTTACGAACACCGGGGAGCTGTTTTTT. Translating gives CASSVEDSGLTNTGELFF.

This clone has only a few counts. The rearrangement uses TRBV7-3 and TRBJ2-2; no clear D. From germline, CDR1 is SGHTA and CDR2 FQGTGA. The CDR3 has 15 residues. The V gene lost 1 base and the J gene lost 6 bases, with 12 bases spanning the gap. CDR3 bases: TGTGCCAGCAGCTTAAATACGCCAGGCCCCGGGGAGCTGTTTTTT. Amino acids: CASSLNTPGPGELFF.

The sample holds one count of this clone. The V call is TRBV5-4, the J call TRBJ2-7; 8 positions agree with TRBD1. The germline V gene encodes CDR1 SGHNT and CDR2 YYREEE (reference sequence). V shed 4 bases, J shed 2 bases, and the junction held 5 bases outside the gene matches. There are 14 residues in the CDR3. The CDR3 sequence: CASSGSTGAYEQYF. As DNA, the CDR3 is TGTGCCAGCAGCGGGTCGACAGGGGCCTACGAGCAGTACTTC.

The chain employs TRBV19 and TRBJ2-5; 10 positions match TRBD1. CDR1 LNHDA and CDR2 SQIVND come from the germline V gene (reference sequence). CDR3 size: 14 residues. The V and J ends lost 4 bases and 3 bases, in that order; junction bases with no gene match: 2. DNA of the CDR3: TGTGCCAGTAGTACCGGGACAGGGGAAGAGACCCAGTACTTC. This encodes CASSTGTGEETQYF.

This clone was detected a few times. The chain combines TRBV9 with TRBJ1-2; D remains unclear. V lost 0 bases to trimming and J lost 5 bases, with 11 bases between them. The CDR3 is made up of 14 amino acids. Per germline, CDR1 SGDLS and CDR2 YYNGEE. In DNA, the CDR3 is TGTGCCAGCAGCGTAGTGTCAGGTCCTTATGGCTACACCTTC. The encoded protein is CASSVVSGPYGYTF. Filled out from reference TRBV9 and TRBJ1-2, the complete variable domain reads DSGVTQTPKHLITATGQRVTLRCSPRSGDLSVYWYQQSLDQGLQFLIQYYNGEERAKGNILERFSAQQFPDLHSELNLSSLELGDSALYFCASSVVSGPYGYTFGSGTRLTVV.

The V call is TRBV6-5, the J call TRBJ2-7, with TRBD1 identical over 10 bases. J was trimmed by 2 bases and V by 5 bases; bases with no gene match: 6. CDR3 length: 15 amino acids. The germline gives CDR1 MNHEY, CDR2 SVGAGI. The CDR3: CASSTHGTGAYEQYF. Written as DNA, the CDR3 is TGTGCCAGCAGTACCCACGGGACAGGGGCCTACGAGCAGTACTTC.

The gene calls are TRBV5-1 and TRBJ1-4; D might be TRBD1 (5 bases). The CDR3 length is 17 residues. The germline V gene has CDR1 SGHRS and CDR2 YFSETQ. Trimming left V 0 bases short and J 4 bases short, with 16 bases between. For the CDR3, the DNA is TGCGCCAGCAGCTTGGGACAGATGACAACGAATAATGAAAAACTGTTTTTT. Translated, it gives CASSLGQMTTNNEKLFF.

The chain is built from TRBV6-5 and TRBJ1-1; D not certain. Trimming stripped 0 bases from V and 0 bases from J, with 11 bases between. The germline gives CDR1 MNHEY, CDR2 SVGAGI. The CDR3 extends over 16 amino acids. CDR3 DNA: TGTGCCAGCAGTTACTCGATGGCCGTCATGAACACTGAAGCTTTCTTT. Protein: CASSYSMAVMNTEAFF.

V usage is TRBV19 and J usage is TRBJ1-5; the D gene is possibly TRBD1 (5 bases). Germline V CDR1 and CDR2: LNHDA, SQIVND (reference sequence). The CDR3 runs to 15 residues. Trimming left V 2 bases short and J 5 bases short, with 13 bases between. The CDR3 bases are TGTGCCAGTAGTATAATCGGGACGGGGGATCAGCCCCAGCATTTT. Amino acids: CASSIIGTGDQPQHF.

The chain employs TRBV20-1 and TRBJ1-2; D possibly corresponds to TRBD1 (5 bases). The CDR3 consists of 11 residues. Germline loops: CDR1 DFQATT, CDR2 SNEGSKA (reference sequence). DNA of the CDR3: TGCATAGCGGGGGAGGGTAGCGGCTACACCTTC. Its translation: CIAGEGSGYTF.

The chain combines TRBV27 with TRBJ2-5, with 13 nucleotides matching TRBD2. After removal of 6 bases from V and 2 bases from J, the junction contained 12 bases not matched to a gene. This CDR3 comprises 18 residues. Germline V gene sequence: CDR1 MNHEY, CDR2 SMNVEV (reference sequence). The CDR3 DNA sequence: TGTGCCAGCAGCCCTGGACTAGCGGGAGTTGAGATTCAAGAGACCCAGTACTTC. Translated: CASSPGLAGVEIQETQYF.

This chain joins TRBV19 and TRBJ2-6, with a possible D match to TRBD1 (5 bases). The CDR3 contains 15 residues. Trimming took 5 bases from V and 1 from J, leaving 9 bases between them. Looked up from germline, CDR1 is LNHDA and CDR2 is SQIVND (reference sequence). The CDR3 coding sequence is TGTGCCAGTAGTCCTCAGGGTTCTGGGGCCAACGTCCTGACTTTC. Protein product: CASSPQGSGANVLTF. The full variable domain, rest sourced from reference TRBV19 and TRBJ2-6, is DGGITQSPKYLFRKEGQNVTLSCEQNLNHDAMYWYRQDPGQGLRLIYYSQIVNDFQKGDIAEGYSVSREKKESFPLTVTSAQKNPTAFYLCASSPQGSGANVLTFGAGSRLTVL.

In nucleotides, the CDR3 is TGCGCCAGCAGCTTCCTACAGGAACCCCAACTCGACGTCGATACGCAGTATTTT. It translates to CASSFLQEPQLDVDTQYF. This rearrangement joins TRBV5-1 to TRBJ2-3; D may be TRBD1 (5 bases). Trimming cost V 2 bases and J 6 bases, with 25 bases left between them. CDR1 is SGHRS and CDR2 is YFSETQ in the germline V gene. The CDR3 is 18 amino acids. Full variable domain (outside the CDR3, taken from reference TRBV5-1 and TRBJ2-3): KAGVTQTPRYLIKTRGQQVTLSCSPISGHRSVSWYQQTPGQGLQFLFEYFSETQRNKGNFPGRFSGRQFSNSRSEMNVSTLELGDSALYLCASSFLQEPQLDVDTQYFGPGTRLTVL.

The chain is built from TRBV19 and TRBJ1-2, with 7 bases matching TRBD1. The CDR3 covers 16 residues. Germline lookup yields CDR1 LNHDA and CDR2 SQIVND (reference sequence). V trimming: 4 bases; J trimming: 0 bases; junction bases outside the gene matches: 8. The CDR3 nucleotides are TGTGCCAGTAGTAAGGGACAGCTACCCACTAACTATGGCTACACCTTC. Its protein is CASSKGQLPTNYGYTF.

The chain employs TRBV13 and TRBJ2-3; 11 nucleotides line up with TRBD2. The CDR3 runs 16 residues. Unmatched junction bases numbered 4, after V lost 5 bases and J lost 0 bases. In germline, CDR1 is PRHDT, CDR2 FYEKMQ (reference sequence). CDR3 in DNA: TGTGCCAGCAGCCACCTAGCGGGGGGAAGCACAGATACGCAGTATTTT. Translated, it gives CASSHLAGGSTDTQYF.

This clone was seen just once. The gene calls are TRBV30 and TRBJ1-2, with D tentatively TRBD1 (5 bases). CDR3 size: 15 residues. The V gene's germline CDR1 is GTSNPN and CDR2 SVGIG (reference sequence). V was cut by 0 bases and J by 6 bases, with 17 bases left in between. CDR3 bases: TGTGCCTGGAGTGTACCAGGGTGGGTTTTCCATGGCTACACCTTC. Translated: CAWSVPGWVFHGYTF. The full variable domain, rest sourced from reference TRBV30 and TRBJ1-2, is SQTIHQWPATLVQPVGSPLSLECTVEGTSNPNLYWYRQAAGRGLQLLFYSVGIGQISSEVPQNLSASRPQDRQFILSSKKLLLSDSGFYLCAWSVPGWVFHGYTFGSGTRLTVV.

The genes are TRBV9 and TRBJ1-3; no reliable D call. Looked up from germline, CDR1 is SGDLS and CDR2 is YYNGEE. The CDR3 extends over 14 amino acids. Trimming pared 5 bases from V and 0 bases from J, leaving 9 bases between. For the CDR3, the DNA is TGTGCCAGCAGTCGACTGCTCTCTGGAAACACCATATATTTT. Protein sequence: CASSRLLSGNTIYF. Full variable domain (missing parts from reference TRBV9 and TRBJ1-3): DSGVTQTPKHLITATGQRVTLRCSPRSGDLSVYWYQQSLDQGLQFLIQYYNGEERAKGNILERFSAQQFPDLHSELNLSSLELGDSALYFCASSRLLSGNTIYFGEGSWLTVV.

The CDR3 spells CASSHRGQGSYEQYF. As DNA, the CDR3 is TGCGCCAGCAGCCATAGGGGACAGGGGTCCTACGAGCAGTACTTC. V is TRBV4-1 and J is TRBJ2-7, with 10 bases that match TRBD1. Unmatched junction bases numbered 3, after V lost 3 bases and J lost 1 base. There are 15 residues in the CDR3. Per the germline V gene, CDR1 is MGHRA and CDR2 is YSYEKL.

Of note for this clone: Other DNA sequences in the same sample also yield this CDR3. This chain links TRBV7-6 with TRBJ2-5; 7 nucleotides match TRBD1. The CDR3 loop spans 14 amino acids. With 2 bases clipped from V and 4 bases from J, the junction kept 4 bases outside the gene matches. Looked up from germline, CDR1 is SGHVS and CDR2 is FNYEAQ. CDR3 bases: TGTGCCAGCAGCTTAACCGCAGGGGGAGAGACCCAGTACTTC. Protein sequence: CASSLTAGGETQYF.

The chain uses TRBV15 and TRBJ1-5, with D perhaps matching TRBD1 (5 bases). The CDR3 sequence is 17 residues long. V was clipped by 1 base and J by 4 bases, with 17 bases between them. Germline CDR1 is LNHNV and CDR2 is YYDKDF (reference sequence). The CDR3 region has the DNA TGTGCCACCAGCAGAGGAGGCACTCTACGGGGGAATCAGCCCCAGCATTTT. It yields the protein CATSRGGTLRGNQPQHF.